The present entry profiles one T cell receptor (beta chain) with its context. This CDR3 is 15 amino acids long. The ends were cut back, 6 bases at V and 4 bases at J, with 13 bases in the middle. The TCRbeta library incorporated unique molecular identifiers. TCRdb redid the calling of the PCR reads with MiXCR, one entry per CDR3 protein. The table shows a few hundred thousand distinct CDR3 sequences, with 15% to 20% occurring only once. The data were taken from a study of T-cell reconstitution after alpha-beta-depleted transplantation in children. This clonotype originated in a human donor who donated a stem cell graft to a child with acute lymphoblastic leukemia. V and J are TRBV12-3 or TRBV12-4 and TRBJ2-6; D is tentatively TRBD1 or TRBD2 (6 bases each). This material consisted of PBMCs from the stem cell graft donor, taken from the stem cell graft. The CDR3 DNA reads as TGTGCCAGCAGCACGTGGGGGGCCGGGGCCAACGTCCTGACTTTC. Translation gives CASSTWGAGANVLTF.